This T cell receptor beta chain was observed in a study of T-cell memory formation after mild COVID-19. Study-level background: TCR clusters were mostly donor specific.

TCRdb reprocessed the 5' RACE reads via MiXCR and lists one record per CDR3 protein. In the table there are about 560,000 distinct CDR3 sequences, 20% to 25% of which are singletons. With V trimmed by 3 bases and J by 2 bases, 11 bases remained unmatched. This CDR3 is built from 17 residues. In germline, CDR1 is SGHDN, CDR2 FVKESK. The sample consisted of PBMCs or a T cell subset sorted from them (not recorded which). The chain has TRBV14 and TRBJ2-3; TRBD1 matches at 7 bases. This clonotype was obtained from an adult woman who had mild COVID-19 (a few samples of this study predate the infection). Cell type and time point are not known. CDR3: CASSHVRGGPPTDTQYF. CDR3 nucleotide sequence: TGTGCCAGCAGCCACGTACGAGGGGGCCCGCCCACAGATACGCAGTATTTT. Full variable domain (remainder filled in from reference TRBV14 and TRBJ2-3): EAGVTQFPSHSVIEKGQTVTLRCDPISGHDNLYWYRRVMGKEIKFLLHFVKESKQDESGMPNNRFLAERTGGTYSTLKVQPAELEDSGVYFCASSHVRGGPPTDTQYFGPGTRLTVL.